Included here is one T cell receptor (beta chain) sequence, with context. The CDR3 extends over 15 amino acids. The germline V gene encodes CDR1 KGHSH and CDR2 LQKENI. V lost 1 base to trimming and J lost 8 bases; unmatched junction nucleotides: 8. The sample is drawn from a study of blood T cell repertoires in COVID-19. Study overall: Sites in the United States, Italy and Spain provided acute and convalescent COVID-19 samples.

Sequenced by immunoSEQ multiplex PCR; TCRdb stores in-frame clones only, minus some. The sample has 60,000 to 85,000 clones, about 90% seen once. The receptor was derived from a woman of 80 years or more with active or convalescent COVID-19. Sequenced: peripheral blood. The chain has TRBV18 and TRBJ1-2, with 9 bases matching TRBD1. The CDR3: CASSPQGTGTGGYTF. The CDR3, as DNA: TGTGCCAGCTCACCACAAGGGACAGGGACGGGGGGCTACACCTTC.